Below, 7 T cell receptor beta chains from the same sample are listed, as sequenced in a study of T cells in Graves' hyperthyroidism and ophthalmopathy. Amplification of TCR beta CDR3 regions used RNA as the template. The study used the HTBI primer set for a first-round RT-PCR of the TCR CDR3. TCRdb reprocessed the multiplex PCR reads with MiXCR, giving one entry per CDR3 protein. The table shows 700,000 or so distinct CDR3 sequences, with about a sixth occurring only once. The sequenced sample was blood. These receptors were taken from a young man with Graves' hyperthyroidism.

On this clonotype: The junction shows a germline mismatch at one end, possibly a read error. The chain links TRBV18 to TRBJ2-7; unclear D gene. This CDR3 region has 15 residues. Looked up from germline, CDR1 is KGHSH and CDR2 is LQKENI. CDR3 protein: CASSPPSLGGYELYF. DNA of the CDR3: TGTGCCAGCTCACCACCATCTCTCGGCGGTTACGAGCTGTACTTC.

The chain couples TRBV30 to TRBJ2-3; maybe TRBD2 (6 bases). V dropped 0 bases and J dropped 3 bases, with 13 bases sitting between them. The CDR3 sequence is 15 residues long. CDR1 is GTSNPN, CDR2 SVGIG, per germline (reference sequence). The CDR3, as DNA: TGTGCCTGGAGTGTACTCGGGAGTGCAACAGATACGCAGTATTTT. It encodes CAWSVLGSATDTQYF. Drawing the rest from reference TRBV30 and TRBJ2-3, the complete variable domain is SQTIHQWPATLVQPVGSPLSLECTVEGTSNPNLYWYRQAAGRGLQLLFYSVGIGQISSEVPQNLSASRPQDRQFILSSKKLLLSDSGFYLCAWSVLGSATDTQYFGPGTRLTVL.

This sequence joins TRBV2 and TRBJ2-3, with 13 bases fitting TRBD2. This CDR3 comprises 20 residues. V was clipped by 7 bases and J by 2 bases; unmatched bases: 18. CDR1 SNHLY and CDR2 FYNNEI come from the germline V gene. CDR3 coding DNA: TGTGCCAGCACTCCTCTTGTTAGGACTAGCGGGAGTCCAGACACAGATACGCAGTATTTT. Its protein is CASTPLVRTSGSPDTDTQYF. The variable domain in full, completed from reference TRBV2 and TRBJ2-3, reads EPEVTQTPSHQVTQMGQEVILRCVPISNHLYFYWYRQILGQKVEFLVSFYNNEISEKSEIFDDQFSVERPDGSNFTLKIRSTKLEDSAMYFCASTPLVRTSGSPDTDTQYFGPGTRLTVL.

This clonotype appeared a few times. The CDR3 coding sequence is TGTGCCAGCAGCGCCCCTAGCGGGAGGGCCCCCGGGGAGCTGTTTTTT. Translating it yields CASSAPSGRAPGELFF. V usage is TRBV7-3 and J usage is TRBJ2-2, with 12 bases aligning to TRBD2. From germline, CDR1 is SGHTA and CDR2 FQGTGA. The CDR3 has 16 residues. The ends lost 5 bases at V and 6 bases at J; junction bases unmatched: 7.

This clonotype occurred many times. The genes are TRBV11-2 and TRBJ2-7; TRBD1 aligns across 8 bases. With V trimmed by 6 bases and J by 7 bases, 11 bases remained unmatched. Germline CDR1 reads SGHAT; CDR2 reads FQNNGV. The CDR3 extends over 14 amino acids. The CDR3 DNA is TGTGCCAGCAGATCAACCGGACAGGGCGTGGAGCAGTACTTC. Translating it yields CASRSTGQGVEQYF.

This clonotype was recorded many times. The V gene is TRBV6-1, the J gene TRBJ2-3; 8 positions match TRBD2. The CDR3 loop spans 14 amino acids. Germline V gene sequence: CDR1 MNHNS, CDR2 SASEGT. The V segment lost 4 bases and the J segment 1 base; nucleotides outside the gene matches: 1. The CDR3 nucleotides read TGTGCCAGCAGTGTCGGGGGGGGCACAGATACGCAGTATTTT. Its protein is CASSVGGGTDTQYF.

The gene calls are TRBV11-2 and TRBJ2-7, with D unresolved. This CDR3 has 15 amino acids. CDR1 is SGHAT and CDR2 is FQNNGV in the germline V gene. Between the trimmed V and J ends, which lost 3 bases and 0 bases, there was a span of 12 bases. CDR3 in DNA: TGTGCCAGCAGCTTTTTGGCGGTTAGCTCCTACGAGCAGTACTTC. Translated: CASSFLAVSSYEQYF.